Shown below are 8 T cell receptor beta chains from a single sample sequenced in a study of cytomegalovirus exposure and HLA in healthy donors. The PCR had 60 Vbeta and 13 Jbeta primers. Libraries were prepared by immunoSEQ multiplex PCR; TCRdb keeps only in-frame clonotypes and omits some of them. The sample contains 110,000 to 150,000 clones, roughly 71% of which appear only once. Sequencing was performed on PBMCs. The receptors here all came from a young man in good health and CMV-seronegative.

The chain uses TRBV7-2 and TRBJ1-1; D is unresolved. The germline CDR1 and CDR2 sequences are SGHTA and FQGNSA. V was clipped by 3 bases and J by 5 bases, with 10 bases between them. CDR3 size: 13 residues. In nucleotides, the CDR3 is TGTGCCAGCAGCTTTCCGGGATTAACTGAAGCTTTCTTT. Amino acid sequence: CASSFPGLTEAFF.

The V gene is TRBV6-5, the J gene TRBJ1-4; 7 bases line up with TRBD1. Germline CDR1 and CDR2: MNHEY and SVGAGI. Trimming removed 6 bases from V and 8 bases from J; junction bases left unmatched: 12. This CDR3 spans 15 amino acids. The CDR3 nucleotides read TGTGCCAGCAGAGACAGGGTGTGGAAAGAAGAAAAACTGTTTTTT. Its protein product is CASRDRVWKEEKLFF.

The table lists this clone with a count of one. V gene TRBV9 combines with J gene TRBJ2-3; TRBD1 matches at 7 bases. Losses at the gene ends were 3 bases for V and 3 bases for J; bases not matched to a gene: 13. CDR1 is SGDLS, CDR2 YYNGEE, per germline. This CDR3 has 17 amino acids. The CDR3 spells CASSDNPDRVWTDTQYF. The CDR3 DNA reads TGTGCCAGCAGCGATAATCCTGACAGGGTCTGGACAGATACGCAGTATTTT.

V gene TRBV6-1 combines with J gene TRBJ1-5; 8 positions match TRBD1. The V and J ends lost 3 bases and 11 bases, in that order; junction bases with no gene match: 9. This CDR3 has 14 residues. In germline, CDR1 is MNHNS, CDR2 SASEGT. Here the CDR3 DNA reads TGTGCCAGCAGTGAGCCGACAGGGGACGCGGCCCAGCATTTT. Encoded protein: CASSEPTGDAAQHF.

The table lists this clone with a few counts. The chain has TRBV10-3 and TRBJ2-2; D ambiguous. With 6 bases removed from V and 2 bases from J, the gap between germline ends came to 13 bases. In germline, CDR1 is ENHRY, CDR2 SYGVKD. The CDR3 is 15 residues long. CDR3 nucleotide sequence: TGTGCCATCAGAGCCGACTCCTCCAACACCGGGGAGCTGTTTTTT. Amino acids: CAIRADSSNTGELFF.

The CDR3 DNA sequence: TGCGCCAGCAGCCAAGACCCCGGTCAGCCCCAGCATTTT. It specifies CASSQDPGQPQHF. V is TRBV4-1 and J is TRBJ1-5; D gene ambiguous. This CDR3 has 13 residues. Germline V gene data show CDR1 as MGHRA and CDR2 as YSYEKL. V shed 0 bases and J shed 6 bases, with 6 bases lying between them.

This chain uses TRBV18 with TRBJ2-7; 8 nucleotides line up with TRBD1. CDR1 is KGHSH and CDR2 is LQKENI in the germline V gene. The CDR3 runs to 15 residues. The ends lost 3 bases at V and 3 bases at J; junction bases unmatched: 7. CDR3 loop: CASSPATGAIYEQYF. In DNA form, the CDR3 reads TGTGCCAGCTCACCCGCGACAGGGGCAATCTACGAGCAGTACTTC.

The V and J genes are TRBV19 and TRBJ1-4; a weak D match, TRBD1 (5 bases). The germline V gene has CDR1 LNHDA and CDR2 SQIVND (reference sequence). This CDR3 is built from 11 residues. Trimming shortened V by 7 bases and J by 8 bases, and 8 bases separated the two germline ends. CDR3 sequence (DNA): TGTGCCAGTACAGGGAACGAAAAACTGTTTTTT. Amino acid sequence: CASTGNEKLFF.